The 31 T cell receptor beta chains given below trace back to one sample, sequenced in a study of T cells in Graves' hyperthyroidism and ophthalmopathy. RNA transcripts gave rise to amplified TCR beta CDR3 regions. In the first-round RT-PCR of the TCR CDR3, the HTBI primer set was used. One entry per CDR3 protein, called by TCRdb with MiXCR from the multiplex PCR reads. The sample shows roughly 510,000 distinct CDR3 sequences, 35% to 50% of them seen only once. Input material: peripheral blood or thyroid tissue (not recorded which). Receptors originate from an adult woman with Graves' disease, either hyperthyroidism or ophthalmopathy (not recorded which).

This clonotype occurred once. The CDR3 DNA reads TGTGCCATCAGTGCCCGACTAGCGGGAGCAGAGACCCAGTACTTC. It is translated as CAISARLAGAETQYF. The rearrangement links TRBV10-3 to TRBJ2-5, with 12 bases lining up with TRBD2. This CDR3 has 15 amino acids. V lost 4 bases, J lost 4 bases, and 4 bases stayed unmatched. CDR1 is ENHRY, CDR2 SYGVKD, per germline.

This clonotype appeared many times. V is TRBV12-3 or TRBV12-4 and J is TRBJ2-5; D is ambiguous. V was shortened by 4 bases and J by 2 bases, with 17 bases between the two germline ends. The CDR3 has 16 residues. CDR3 sequence: CASSSSVQEPQETQYF. The CDR3 DNA follows: TGTGCCAGCAGTTCCTCGGTCCAGGAACCTCAAGAGACCCAGTACTTC.

Only a few counts were recorded for this clonotype. The gene calls are TRBV30 and TRBJ1-2; 11 nucleotides align to TRBD1. The CDR3 is 13 residues long. Germline V lookup: CDR1 GTSNPN, CDR2 SVGIG (reference sequence). J gave up 7 bases and V 7 bases, and 8 bases lay outside the gene matches. The CDR3 DNA reads as TGTGCCTTCCGGGACAGGGGGGGAATTGGCTACACCTTC. The encoded protein is CAFRDRGGIGYTF.

The gene calls are TRBV7-2 and TRBJ1-4; tentatively, D is TRBD1 (6 bases). CDR1 and CDR2 from the germline V gene are SGHTA and FQGNSA. The CDR3 consists of 14 residues. The V end lost 11 bases, the J end lost 0 bases, and 13 bases lay between the germline ends. CDR3: CACEDSATNEKLFF. The DNA of the CDR3 is TGTGCCTGCGAGGACAGCGCAACTAATGAAAAACTGTTTTTT.

This clonotype was recorded many times. The chain carries TRBV19 and TRBJ2-5, with 8 bases lining up with TRBD1. The CDR3 contains 14 residues. Germline trimming cut 2 bases from V and 5 bases from J; bases unmatched to any gene: 4. Germline V gives CDR1 LNHDA, CDR2 SQIVND (reference sequence). The CDR3 DNA follows: TGTGCCAGTAGTATATTCGGACAGGGCGAGACCCAGTACTTC. Protein sequence: CASSIFGQGETQYF.

About this clonotype itself: This may stem from a read error, because a much larger clone lies one nucleotide away. This chain connects TRBV7-9 to TRBJ2-7; D is perhaps TRBD2 (6 bases). The CDR3 covers 13 residues. The germline V gene has CDR1 SEHNR and CDR2 FQNEAQ (reference sequence). V was pared by 5 bases and J by 9 bases, with 17 bases between. This CDR3 reads CASSQGPREWQYF. Here the CDR3 DNA reads TGTGCCAGCAGCCAAGGGCCGCGGGAATGGCAGTACTTC. Variable domain in full (rest from reference TRBV7-9 and TRBJ2-7): DTGVSQNPRHKITKRGQNVTFRCDPISEHNRLYWYRQTLGQGPEFLTYFQNEAQLEKSRLLSDRFSAERPKGSFSTLEIQRTEQGDSAMYLCASSQGPREWQYFGPGTRLTVT.

About this clonotype: Mismatch with germline at one junction end may stem from a read error. The gene calls are TRBV10-3 and TRBJ1-1; D unresolved. CDR3 length: 13 amino acids. Germline V gives CDR1 ENHRY, CDR2 SYGVKD. The CDR3 region has the DNA TGTGCCACCAGTGAGCCGCCAGGAGCTGCTGCTTTCTTT. This gives the protein CATSEPPGAAAFF.

The table lists this clonotype with a few counts. V usage is TRBV18 and J usage is TRBJ1-1; D ambiguous. Per the germline V gene, CDR1 is KGHSH and CDR2 is LQKENI. Trimming stripped 3 bases from V and 2 bases from J, with 10 bases between. CDR3 size: 14 residues. The CDR3 loop is CASSPPVINTEAFF. The CDR3 DNA reads as TGTGCCAGCTCACCCCCCGTCATCAACACTGAAGCTTTCTTT. Full variable domain (missing parts from reference TRBV18 and TRBJ1-1): NAGVMQNPRHLVRRRGQEARLRCSPMKGHSHVYWYRQLPEEGLKFMVYLQKENIIDESGMPKERFSAEFPKEGPSILRIQQVVRGDSAAYFCASSPPVINTEAFFGQGTRLTVV.

In its sample, this clonotype was seen many times. V and J are TRBV19 and TRBJ1-5; 8 bases align to TRBD1. CDR3 length: 14 amino acids. Germline V lookup: CDR1 LNHDA, CDR2 SQIVND (reference sequence). Written as DNA, the CDR3 is TGTGCTAGAGCGCCGGACAGGGAGAATCAGCCCCAGCATTTT. It yields the protein CARAPDRENQPQHF.

Worth noting for this clonotype: A much larger clone is a single base away; this may be a read error. The chain couples TRBV12-3 or TRBV12-4 to TRBJ2-2; TRBD1 might be the D (6 bases). CDR3 length: 14 amino acids. The V gene lost 4 bases and the J gene lost 4 bases, with 10 bases spanning the gap. CDR3 DNA sequence: TGTGCCAGCAGTTCCGGACAGCTCACCGGGGAGCTGTTTTTT. It translates to CASSSGQLTGELFF.

The chain uses TRBV7-8 and TRBJ1-5, with a possible D match to TRBD1 (6 bases). Germline CDR1 and CDR2: SGHVS and FQNEAQ. This CDR3 spans 16 amino acids. The V end lost 1 base, the J end lost 3 bases, and 13 bases lay between the germline ends. In DNA form, the CDR3 reads TGTGCCAGCAGCTTAGGTACAGGGAGGGTCAATCAGCCCCAGCATTTT. Encoded protein: CASSLGTGRVNQPQHF.

The gene calls are TRBV20-1 and TRBJ1-5; the match to TRBD1 covers 8 bases. CDR3 length: 14 residues. V lost 3 bases and J lost 6; bases outside the gene matches: 7. Germline V lookup: CDR1 DFQATT, CDR2 SNEGSKA (reference sequence). The CDR3 loop is CSARGTGGGQPQHF. DNA for the CDR3: TGCAGTGCTAGGGGAACAGGGGGTGGTCAGCCCCAGCATTTT.

V is TRBV10-3 and J is TRBJ1-2, with 9 bases matching TRBD1. J lost 12 bases, V lost 10 bases, and 9 bases had no gene match. From germline, CDR1 is ENHRY and CDR2 SYGVKD. The CDR3 consists of 11 residues. The CDR3 loop is CATTGGKGNTF. Written as DNA, the CDR3 is TGTGCCACCACAGGGGGCAAAGGAAACACCTTC.

The rearrangement uses TRBV10-3 and TRBJ2-7, with D uncertain. Germline lookup yields CDR1 ENHRY and CDR2 SYGVKD. The CDR3 has 12 residues. Trimming stripped 7 bases from V and 3 bases from J, with 10 bases between. The CDR3 protein is CAITSPGYEQYF. The DNA of the CDR3 is TGTGCCATCACTTCACCGGGCTACGAGCAGTACTTC.

The V and J genes are TRBV7-9 and TRBJ1-4; TRBD1 matches at 7 bases. The junction had 5 bases not matched to a gene; V was cut back by 3 bases and J by 7 bases. Germline V gives CDR1 SEHNR, CDR2 FQNEAQ (reference sequence). The CDR3 covers 14 residues. The CDR3 spells CASSFGQDTEKLFF. The DNA of the CDR3 is TGTGCCAGCAGCTTCGGACAGGATACTGAAAAACTGTTTTTT.

The chain uses TRBV20-1 and TRBJ1-4; possible D gene TRBD1, 5 bases. The CDR3 is 12 residues long. CDR1 and CDR2 (germline): DFQATT, SNEGSKA (reference sequence). CDR3 region: CSSDDSWEKLFF. In DNA, the CDR3 is TGCAGCAGTGACGACAGTTGGGAAAAACTGTTTTTT.

This clonotype showed up many times. The chain has TRBV20-1 and TRBJ2-5; D perhaps matches TRBD2 (7 bases). The CDR3 has 14 amino acids. Germline CDR1 and CDR2: DFQATT and SNEGSKA (reference sequence). V was pared by 5 bases and J by 5 bases, with 18 bases between. CDR3 amino acids: CSAHREAGVETQYF. CDR3 coding DNA: TGCAGTGCTCACCGGGAGGCAGGGGTCGAGACCCAGTACTTC.

The rearrangement joins TRBV24-1 to TRBJ2-5; possibly TRBD1 for D (6 bases). Germline V lookup: CDR1 KGHDR, CDR2 SFDVKD. V dropped 3 bases and J dropped 9 bases, with 10 bases sitting between them. This CDR3 has 12 residues. DNA for the CDR3: TGTGCCACCAGTGATCAGGGGCAGCCCCAGTACTTC. This sequence encodes CATSDQGQPQYF.

The chain recombines TRBV18 with TRBJ2-5, with TRBD1 matching over 9 bases. Trimming at V came to 6 bases and at J to 5 bases, leaving 10 bases not matched to a gene. This CDR3 spans 15 amino acids. The germline V gene has CDR1 KGHSH and CDR2 LQKENI. CDR3 protein: CASSLLGTGMETQYF. The CDR3 DNA sequence: TGTGCCAGCTCCCTCCTCGGGACAGGGATGGAGACCCAGTACTTC.

This clonotype was observed a handful of times. This rearrangement joins TRBV7-8 to TRBJ1-2, with 11 bases matching TRBD1. Germline V CDR1 and CDR2: SGHVS, FQNEAQ. The CDR3 runs 16 residues. V lost 0 bases and J lost 8; bases outside the gene matches: 8. In DNA, the CDR3 is TGTGCCAGCAGCTTAGCCCGGACAGGGGGCCAGTGGGGCTACACCTTC. This sequence encodes CASSLARTGGQWGYTF.

The V and J genes are TRBV12-3 or TRBV12-4 and TRBJ1-3; D gene uncertain. V was shortened by 5 bases and J by 5 bases, with 7 bases between the two germline ends. CDR3 length: 12 amino acids. This CDR3 is CASSPLRNTIYF. The CDR3, as DNA: TGTGCCAGCAGTCCCCTTCGAAACACCATATATTTT.

This clonotype appeared a few times. This rearrangement joins TRBV25-1 to TRBJ1-1, with 8 bases identical to TRBD1. The V and J ends lost 5 bases and 6 bases, in that order; junction bases with no gene match: 5. The CDR3 length is 13 residues. From germline, CDR1 is MGHDK and CDR2 SYGVNS. The chain's CDR3 is CASSYQGASEAFF. Here the CDR3 DNA reads TGTGCCAGCAGTTATCAGGGGGCTTCTGAAGCTTTCTTT. The full variable domain, its missing parts supplied by reference TRBV25-1 and TRBJ1-1, is EADIYQTPRYLVIGTGKKITLECSQTMGHDKMYWYQQDPGMELHLIHYSYGVNSTEKGDLSSESTVSRIRTEHFPLTLESARPSHTSQYLCASSYQGASEAFFGQGTRLTVV.

The sample holds one count of this clonotype. A much larger clonotype is one base distant, so this may be a read error. This rearrangement joins TRBV12-3 or TRBV12-4 to TRBJ1-4; D may be TRBD1 (6 bases). This CDR3 region has 14 residues. The chain's CDR3 is CASSRQALGERLFF. In nucleotides, the CDR3 is TGTGCCAGCAGTCGACAGGCTTTGGGGGAAAGACTGTTTTTT.

The chain recombines TRBV15 with TRBJ2-7; 8 positions match TRBD1. This CDR3 contains 15 residues. J gave up 3 bases and V 4 bases, and 8 bases lay outside the gene matches. Looked up from germline, CDR1 is LNHNV and CDR2 is YYDKDF (reference sequence). In nucleotides, the CDR3 is TGTGCCACCAGCAAAAGGGACAGGAAGAGCTACGAGCAGTACTTC. It is translated as CATSKRDRKSYEQYF.

CDR3: CASSLGNTGDGGYTF. The CDR3 DNA reads as TGCGCCAGCAGCTTGGGGAATACAGGGGACGGCGGCTACACCTTC. The chain joins TRBV5-1 to TRBJ1-2; 7 bases align to TRBD1. CDR1 SGHRS and CDR2 YFSETQ come from the germline V gene. V gave up 0 bases and J gave up 8 bases; unmatched junction bases: 10. CDR3 length: 15 amino acids.

The rearrangement links TRBV14 to TRBJ1-1, with D maybe TRBD1 (5 bases). In germline, CDR1 is SGHDN, CDR2 FVKESK. Between the trimmed V and J ends, which lost 4 bases and 5 bases, there was a span of 14 bases. The CDR3 runs 14 residues. Written as DNA, the CDR3 is TGTGCCAGCAGCCTCGGGGGAAGAGCAACTGAAGCTTTCTTT. It encodes CASSLGGRATEAFF.

This clonotype was counted many times. The J gene is TRBJ1-5, the V gene TRBV7-2, with a weak D call TRBD1 (6 bases). This CDR3 is 16 amino acids long. V lost 6 bases and J lost 7, with 22 bases in between. CDR1 is SGHTA, CDR2 FQGNSA, per germline. The DNA for the CDR3 is TGTGCCAGCAGTTTCGGCGGGGGCGGGAGCCCCCAGCCCCAGCATTTT. It codes for CASSFGGGGSPQPQHF.

The chain carries TRBV2 and TRBJ1-5; a possible D gene is TRBD1 (5 bases). The CDR3 has 13 amino acids. From germline, CDR1 is SNHLY and CDR2 FYNNEI. Trimming shortened V by 4 bases and J by 7 bases, and 11 bases separated the two germline ends. Here the CDR3 reads CASSGSGGQPQHF. DNA of the CDR3: TGTGCCAGCAGTGGAAGTGGGGGGCAGCCCCAGCATTTT.

The J gene is TRBJ2-7, the V gene TRBV9, with TRBD1 matching 8 bases. The V and J ends lost 5 bases and 5 bases, in that order; junction bases with no gene match: 6. The CDR3 extends over 13 amino acids. CDR1 SGDLS and CDR2 YYNGEE come from the germline V gene. The chain's CDR3 is CASSRTGRDEQYF. CDR3 coding DNA: TGTGCCAGCAGTCGGACAGGGCGGGACGAGCAGTACTTC. Full variable domain (missing parts from reference TRBV9 and TRBJ2-7): DSGVTQTPKHLITATGQRVTLRCSPRSGDLSVYWYQQSLDQGLQFLIQYYNGEERAKGNILERFSAQQFPDLHSELNLSSLELGDSALYFCASSRTGRDEQYFGPGTRLTVT.

This clonotype was picked up a small number of times. For the CDR3, the DNA is TGTGCCAGCAGTTACCGGGCCCTGGGGCGCGAGCAGTACTTC. Translated: CASSYRALGREQYF. V usage is TRBV6-2 or TRBV6-3 and J usage is TRBJ2-7, with TRBD1 as a possible D gene (5 bases). V lost 2 bases to trimming and J lost 6 bases, with 14 bases between them. The CDR3 spans 14 residues. CDR1 MNHEY and CDR2 SVGEGT come from the germline V gene.

The chain employs TRBV5-1 and TRBJ2-7, with 7 bases identical to TRBD2. The CDR3 totals 15 residues. Germline CDR1 is SGHRS and CDR2 is YFSETQ. V trimming: 4 bases; J trimming: 1 base; junction bases outside the gene matches: 8. CDR3 in amino acids: CASSGGRDGSYEQYF. The CDR3 DNA reads TGCGCCAGCAGCGGGGGGAGGGACGGATCCTACGAGCAGTACTTC.